This T cell receptor (beta chain) was sequenced during a study of cytomegalovirus exposure and HLA in healthy donors. The protocol was immunoSEQ multiplex PCR, while the TCRdb copy is restricted to in-frame clones and leaves out a portion. The profile shows tens of thousands of clones, roughly 92% of them singletons. The length of the CDR3 is 14 residues. After removal of 3 bases from V and 0 bases from J, the junction contained 4 bases not matched to a gene. Germline V gene sequence: CDR1 GTSNPN, CDR2 SVGIG (reference sequence). Details on this clone: Its cognate antigen is unknown.

Study-wide results and caveats: In vitro checks showed that a few CMV-associated chains really do target CMV antigens. Reports credit the classifier with highly specific, highly sensitive diagnosis of cytomegalovirus status. For most TCR sequences rarity was the rule, although some public TCRs occurred in many donors. Cytomegalovirus-associated status was assigned to about 150 TCR beta chains.

This clonotype was obtained from a woman under 30 in good health and CMV-seronegative. The sequenced sample was PBMCs. This rearrangement joins TRBV30 to TRBJ1-2; 7 bases map to TRBD1. The CDR3 sequence: CAWRTGTANYGYTF. CDR3 nucleotide sequence: TGTGCCTGGAGAACCGGGACAGCTAACTATGGCTACACCTTC.